This T cell receptor beta chain was retrieved from a study of radiotherapy plus CTLA-4 blockade in lung cancer. CDR1 is LGHNA and CDR2 is YNFKEQ in the germline V gene. The CDR3 has 18 amino acids. V dropped 0 bases and J dropped 0 bases, with 17 bases sitting between them. Findings and caveats of the study: An expansion of tumor-derived TCR clones occurred in blood after radiotherapy plus ipilimumab. The best prediction of response reportedly came from early blood T cell clone dynamics, with interferon-beta.

TCRdb's copy holds only in-frame clones and misses some; the assay was immunoSEQ multiplex PCR. The data show roughly 32,000 clones, with 60% to 85% seen just once and 13% to 15% held by the top ten. About this clone itself: What it binds is unknown.

The V call is TRBV4-2, the J call TRBJ1-2, with D perhaps matching TRBD1 (5 bases). This specimen was peripheral blood, taken from a patient treated with radiotherapy plus ipilimumab. The TCR originated in a human donor with non-small cell lung cancer that progressed on radiotherapy plus ipilimumab. CDR3 sequence reads: CASSQEMGREIANYGYTF. CDR3 in DNA: TGTGCCAGCAGCCAAGAAATGGGCAGGGAAATCGCTAACTATGGCTACACCTTC.